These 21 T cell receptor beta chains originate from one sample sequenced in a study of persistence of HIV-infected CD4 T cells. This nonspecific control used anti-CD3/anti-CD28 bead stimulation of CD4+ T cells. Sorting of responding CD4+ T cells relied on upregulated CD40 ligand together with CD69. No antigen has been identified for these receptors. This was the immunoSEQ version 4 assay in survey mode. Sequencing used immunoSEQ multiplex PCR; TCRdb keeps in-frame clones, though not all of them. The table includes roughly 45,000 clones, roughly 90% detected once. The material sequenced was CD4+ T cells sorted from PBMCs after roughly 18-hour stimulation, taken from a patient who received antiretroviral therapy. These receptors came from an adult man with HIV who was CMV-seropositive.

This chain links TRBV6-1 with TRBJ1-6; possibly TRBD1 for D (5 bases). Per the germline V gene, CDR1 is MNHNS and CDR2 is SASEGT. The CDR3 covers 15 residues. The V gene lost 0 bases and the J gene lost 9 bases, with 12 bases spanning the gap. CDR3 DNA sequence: TGTGCCAGCAGTGAAGCGCCAAGGGGTCCTTCACCCCTCCACTTT. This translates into CASSEAPRGPSPLHF.

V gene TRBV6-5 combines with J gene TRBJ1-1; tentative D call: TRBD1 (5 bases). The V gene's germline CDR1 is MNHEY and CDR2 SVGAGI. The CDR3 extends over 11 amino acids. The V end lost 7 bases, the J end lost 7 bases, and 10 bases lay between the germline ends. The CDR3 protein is CASTRDREAFF. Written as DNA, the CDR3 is TGTGCCAGCACCCGGGACCGTGAAGCTTTCTTT.

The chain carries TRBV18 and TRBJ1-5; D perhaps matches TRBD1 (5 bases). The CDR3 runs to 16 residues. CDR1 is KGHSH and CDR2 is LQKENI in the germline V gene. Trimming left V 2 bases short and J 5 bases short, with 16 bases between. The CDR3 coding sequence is TGTGCCAGCTCACCAACAGGTGCTATAGGGGATCAGCCCCAGCATTTT. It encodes CASSPTGAIGDQPQHF.

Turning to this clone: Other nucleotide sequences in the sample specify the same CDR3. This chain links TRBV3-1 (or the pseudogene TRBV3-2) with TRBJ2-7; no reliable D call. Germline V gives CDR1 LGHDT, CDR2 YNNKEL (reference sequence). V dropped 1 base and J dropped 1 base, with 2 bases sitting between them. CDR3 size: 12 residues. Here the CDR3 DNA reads TGTGCCAGCAGCCAAGTATCCTACGAGCAGTACTTC. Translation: CASSQVSYEQYF.

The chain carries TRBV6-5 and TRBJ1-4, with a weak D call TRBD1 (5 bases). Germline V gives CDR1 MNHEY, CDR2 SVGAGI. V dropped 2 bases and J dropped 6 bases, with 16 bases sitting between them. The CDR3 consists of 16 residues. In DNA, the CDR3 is TGTGCCAGCAGTTACGGGGGGGGAGGAGGTCATGAAAAACTGTTTTTT. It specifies CASSYGGGGGHEKLFF.

CDR3 sequence: CASSGRGQPTDTQYF. Written as DNA, the CDR3 is TGTGCCAGTAGTGGACGGGGACAGCCCACAGATACGCAGTATTTT. The chain joins TRBV19 to TRBJ2-3; 7 bases align to TRBD1. V shed 5 bases, J shed 2 bases, and the junction held 7 bases outside the gene matches. This CDR3 is 15 amino acids long. Germline assignment: CDR1 LNHDA and CDR2 SQIVND (reference sequence). The complete variable domain, with remaining parts taken from reference TRBV19 and TRBJ2-3, reads DGGITQSPKYLFRKEGQNVTLSCEQNLNHDAMYWYRQDPGQGLRLIYYSQIVNDFQKGDIAEGYSVSREKKESFPLTVTSAQKNPTAFYLCASSGRGQPTDTQYFGPGTRLTVL.

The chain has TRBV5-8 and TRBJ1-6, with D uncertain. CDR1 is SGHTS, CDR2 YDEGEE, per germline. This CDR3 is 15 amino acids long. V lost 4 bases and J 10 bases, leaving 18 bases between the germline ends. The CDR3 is CASSPRNGVGSPLHF. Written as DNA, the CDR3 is TGTGCCAGCAGCCCGCGGAACGGGGTGGGATCACCCCTCCACTTT.

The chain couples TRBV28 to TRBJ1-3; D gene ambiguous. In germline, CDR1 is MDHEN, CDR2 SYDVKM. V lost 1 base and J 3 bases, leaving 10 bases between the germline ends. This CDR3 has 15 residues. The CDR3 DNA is TGTGCCAGCAGTTTATCGGCATCTCTTGGAAACACCATATATTTT. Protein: CASSLSASLGNTIYF.

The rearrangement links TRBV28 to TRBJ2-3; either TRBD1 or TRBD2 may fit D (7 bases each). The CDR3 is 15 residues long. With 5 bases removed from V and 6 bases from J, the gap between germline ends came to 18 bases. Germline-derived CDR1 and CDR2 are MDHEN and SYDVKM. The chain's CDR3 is CASSPGGGGGDTQYF. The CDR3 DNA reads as TGTGCCAGCAGTCCCGGGGGAGGGGGCGGTGATACGCAGTATTTT.

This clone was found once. Here the CDR3 reads CASSRGQGAYEQYF. The CDR3 DNA is TGTGCCAGCAGCAGGGGACAGGGGGCCTACGAGCAGTACTTC. The chain carries TRBV25-1 and TRBJ2-7; TRBD1 matches at 11 bases. The CDR3 totals 14 residues. J lost 2 bases, V lost 6 bases, and 3 bases had no gene match. Looked up from germline, CDR1 is MGHDK and CDR2 is SYGVNS.

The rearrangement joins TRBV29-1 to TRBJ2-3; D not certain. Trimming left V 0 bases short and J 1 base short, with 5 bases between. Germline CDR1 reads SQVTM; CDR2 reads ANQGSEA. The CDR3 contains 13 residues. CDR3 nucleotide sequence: TGCAGCGTTGAAGAGAAACGCACAGATACGCAGTATTTT. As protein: CSVEEKRTDTQYF.

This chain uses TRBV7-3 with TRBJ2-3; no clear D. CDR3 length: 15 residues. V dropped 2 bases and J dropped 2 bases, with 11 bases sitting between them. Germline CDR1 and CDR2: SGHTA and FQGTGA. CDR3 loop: CASSLGIGNTDTQYF. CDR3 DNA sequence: TGTGCCAGCAGCTTAGGTATAGGGAACACAGATACGCAGTATTTT.

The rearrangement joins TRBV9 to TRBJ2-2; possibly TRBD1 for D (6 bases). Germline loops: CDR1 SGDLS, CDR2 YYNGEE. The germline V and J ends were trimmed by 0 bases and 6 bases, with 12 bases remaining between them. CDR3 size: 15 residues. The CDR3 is CASSVEGGSAGELFF. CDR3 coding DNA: TGTGCCAGCAGCGTAGAAGGGGGATCCGCCGGGGAGCTGTTTTTT.

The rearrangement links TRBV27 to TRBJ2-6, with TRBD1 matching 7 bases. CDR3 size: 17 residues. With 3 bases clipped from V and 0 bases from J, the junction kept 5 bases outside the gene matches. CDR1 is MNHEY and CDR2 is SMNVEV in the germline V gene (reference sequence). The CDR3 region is CASSLGQLSSGANVLTF. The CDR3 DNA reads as TGTGCCAGCAGTTTGGGACAGCTCAGCTCTGGGGCCAACGTCCTGACTTTC.

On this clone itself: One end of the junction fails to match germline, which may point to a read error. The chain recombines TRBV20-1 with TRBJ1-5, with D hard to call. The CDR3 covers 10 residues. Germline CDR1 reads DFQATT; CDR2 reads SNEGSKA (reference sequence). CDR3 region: CSGGPPYWNF. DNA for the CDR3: TGCAGTGGGGGTCCCCCGTACTGGAACTTT.

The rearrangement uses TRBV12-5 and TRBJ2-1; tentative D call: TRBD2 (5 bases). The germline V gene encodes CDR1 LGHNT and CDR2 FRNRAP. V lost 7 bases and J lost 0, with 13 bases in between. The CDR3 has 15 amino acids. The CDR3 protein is CASVGGETSYNEQFF. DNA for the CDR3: TGTGCTAGTGTCGGTGGGGAGACCTCCTACAATGAGCAGTTCTTC.

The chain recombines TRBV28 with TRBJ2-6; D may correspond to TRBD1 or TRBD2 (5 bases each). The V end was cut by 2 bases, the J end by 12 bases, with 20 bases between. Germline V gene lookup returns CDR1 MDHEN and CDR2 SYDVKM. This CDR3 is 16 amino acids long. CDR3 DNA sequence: TGTGCCAGCAGTTTAGAAGAGGGAACAGGCCCGACCGTCCTGACTTTC. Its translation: CASSLEEGTGPTVLTF.

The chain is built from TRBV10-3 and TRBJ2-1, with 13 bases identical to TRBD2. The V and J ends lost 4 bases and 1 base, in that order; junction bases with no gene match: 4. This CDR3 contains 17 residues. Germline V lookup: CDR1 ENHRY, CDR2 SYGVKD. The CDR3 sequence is CAISGTSGGISYNEQFF. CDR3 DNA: TGTGCCATCAGTGGGACTAGCGGGGGTATTTCCTACAATGAGCAGTTCTTC.

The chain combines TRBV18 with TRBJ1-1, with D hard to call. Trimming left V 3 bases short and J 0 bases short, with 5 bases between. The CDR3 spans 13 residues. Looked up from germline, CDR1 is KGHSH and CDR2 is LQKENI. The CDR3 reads CASSPAMNTEAFF. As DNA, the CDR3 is TGTGCCAGCTCACCCGCTATGAACACTGAAGCTTTCTTT.

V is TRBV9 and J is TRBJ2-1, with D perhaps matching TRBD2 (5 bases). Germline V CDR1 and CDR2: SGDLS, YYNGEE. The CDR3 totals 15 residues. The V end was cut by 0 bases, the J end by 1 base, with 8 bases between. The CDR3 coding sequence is TGTGCCAGCAGCGTAGACCCGGGGTCCTACAATGAGCAGTTCTTC. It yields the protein CASSVDPGSYNEQFF.

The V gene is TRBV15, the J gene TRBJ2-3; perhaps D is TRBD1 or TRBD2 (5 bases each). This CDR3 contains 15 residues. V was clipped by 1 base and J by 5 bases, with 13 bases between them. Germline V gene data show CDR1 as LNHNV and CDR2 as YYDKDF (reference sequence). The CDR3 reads CATSRGDPRGDTQYF. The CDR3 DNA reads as TGTGCCACCAGCAGAGGGGACCCCCGAGGAGATACGCAGTATTTT.